The 21 T cell receptor beta chains below come from one sample, sequenced in a study of regulatory T cells in long-lasting Graves disease. Through Arm-PCR of CDR3 regions and iRepertoire HTBI primers, TCR beta libraries were built. TCRdb reanalysed the multiplex PCR reads using MiXCR and keeps one entry per CDR3 protein. The sample records more than 450,000 distinct CDR3 sequences, around 15% being singletons. Time point indicated: newly diagnosed GD, antithyroid drugs for less than 3 months. PBMC RNA served as the TCR library source. These data also featured in a second study, about T cells in Graves' hyperthyroidism and ophthalmopathy.

Sample: peripheral blood mononuclear cells (PBMCs), taken at new diagnosis, from a patient treated with antithyroid drugs. These receptors came from a man between 40 and 49 years old with Graves disease.

For the CDR3, the DNA is TGTGCCAGCACCACGGGACTAGCGGGAGGGACCGATGAGCAGTTCTTC. Protein product: CASTTGLAGGTDEQFF. The gene calls are TRBV27 and TRBJ2-1; 16 bases fit TRBD2. The CDR3 is 16 amino acids. Germline CDR1 MNHEY, CDR2 SMNVEV (reference sequence). Germline trimming cut 7 bases from V and 8 bases from J; bases unmatched to any gene: 8.

This clonotype was observed a few times. The genes are TRBV11-2 and TRBJ2-5, with 9 nucleotides matching TRBD2. Per the germline V gene, CDR1 is SGHAT and CDR2 is FQNNGV. The CDR3 totals 16 residues. V shed 2 bases and J 7 bases; nucleotides not matched to a gene: 11. The CDR3 nucleotides read TGTGCCAGCAGCTTATTTTCGGGCGGGAGGGGTTCGACCCAGTACTTC. It encodes CASSLFSGGRGSTQYF.

There are many counts of this clonotype. This rearrangement joins TRBV28 to TRBJ2-7; TRBD2 matches at 13 bases. Germline V gene sequence: CDR1 MDHEN, CDR2 SYDVKM. This CDR3 comprises 16 residues. V was pared by 5 bases and J by 3 bases, with 7 bases of the junction left unmatched. The CDR3 sequence is CASSPLRTSGSYEQYF. Written as DNA, the CDR3 is TGTGCCAGCAGTCCCCTTCGGACTAGCGGGAGCTACGAGCAGTACTTC.

This clonotype has at least ten counts. The chain recombines TRBV7-8 with TRBJ2-2, with D unresolved. The CDR3 length is 16 residues. Germline CDR1 is SGHVS and CDR2 is FQNEAQ. The V end was cut by 6 bases, the J end by 0 bases, with 14 bases between. The CDR3 region is CASRATRLANTGELFF. The CDR3 bases are TGTGCCAGCAGAGCCACCCGCCTAGCGAACACCGGGGAGCTGTTTTTT.

The chain has TRBV10-2 and TRBJ2-1; TRBD2 might be the D (5 bases). This CDR3 has 12 residues. With 11 bases removed from V and 5 bases from J, the gap between germline ends came to 13 bases. Germline V gene sequence: CDR1 WSHSY, CDR2 SAAADI. In DNA form, the CDR3 reads TGCGCCTCGGGGAGTCGCCACAATGAGCAGTTCTTC. It is translated as CASGSRHNEQFF.

This clonotype was recorded at least ten times. The chain uses TRBV3-1 and TRBJ2-7; D uncertain. With 4 bases removed from V and 8 bases from J, the gap between germline ends came to 12 bases. The CDR3 runs 12 residues. Germline assignment: CDR1 LGHDT and CDR2 YNNKEL (reference sequence). CDR3 sequence (DNA): TGTGCCAGCAGCCGGGGAAACCAGAAGCAGTACTTC. Encoded protein: CASSRGNQKQYF.

This clonotype was counted only a few times. J is TRBJ1-1 and V is TRBV5-6, with D hard to call. The CDR3 consists of 14 residues. Germline loops: CDR1 SGHDT, CDR2 YYEEEE. The V end was cut by 1 base, the J end by 4 bases, with 11 bases between. The CDR3 spells CASSLYQQITEAFF. CDR3 in DNA: TGTGCCAGCAGCTTGTATCAGCAGATCACTGAAGCTTTCTTT.

This clonotype was detected ten times or more. The rearrangement joins TRBV24-1 to TRBJ2-1; tentatively, D is TRBD1 (6 bases). V was shortened by 5 bases and J by 0 bases, with 10 bases between the two germline ends. The germline CDR1 and CDR2 sequences are KGHDR and SFDVKD. The length of the CDR3 is 15 residues. CDR3: CATSAWTDSYNEQFF. CDR3 nucleotide sequence: TGTGCCACCAGTGCCTGGACAGACTCCTACAATGAGCAGTTCTTC.

This clonotype has a handful of counts. CDR3 sequence reads: CASTAPGYYEQYF. The CDR3 nucleotides read TGTGCCAGCACAGCCCCGGGTTACTACGAGCAGTACTTC. J is TRBJ2-7 and V is TRBV5-6; D remains ambiguous. The CDR3 contains 13 residues. Between the trimmed V and J ends, which lost 6 bases and 3 bases, there was a span of 13 bases. CDR1 is SGHDT, CDR2 YYEEEE, per germline.

Ten or more counts support this clonotype. The chain is built from TRBV28 and TRBJ1-3, with no clear D. The CDR3 runs to 14 residues. V shed 1 base and J shed 0 bases, with 4 bases lying between them. In germline, CDR1 is MDHEN, CDR2 SYDVKM. The CDR3 region is CASSLSLSGNTIYF. CDR3 nucleotides: TGTGCCAGCAGTTTATCTCTCTCTGGAAACACCATATATTTT.

This clonotype was detected only a few times. V and J are TRBV5-5 and TRBJ2-1; D is unclear. The CDR3 has 15 amino acids. Between the trimmed V and J ends, which lost 4 bases and 1 base, there was a span of 12 bases. The germline CDR1 and CDR2 sequences are SGHKS and YYEKEE (reference sequence). The DNA of the CDR3 is TGTGCCAGCAGCAGGGCCCCCCTATCCTACAATGAGCAGTTCTTC. This sequence encodes CASSRAPLSYNEQFF.

The sample holds many counts of this clonotype. The chain carries TRBV5-1 and TRBJ1-1, with D perhaps TRBD1 (6 bases). Germline V gene lookup returns CDR1 SGHRS and CDR2 YFSETQ. This CDR3 comprises 14 residues. The V gene lost 3 bases and the J gene lost 1 base, with 10 bases spanning the gap. The CDR3 loop is CASSWGLGNTEAFF. CDR3 nucleotide sequence: TGCGCCAGCAGCTGGGGGCTGGGGAACACTGAAGCTTTCTTT.

The table lists this clonotype with a few counts. The chain combines TRBV18 with TRBJ2-1; D could derive from TRBD1 or TRBD2 (5 bases each). Per the germline V gene, CDR1 is KGHSH and CDR2 is LQKENI. Trimming removed 3 bases at V and 0 bases at J, with 15 bases between. CDR3 size: 17 residues. CDR3 residues: CASSPKPGPSSYNEQFF. CDR3 bases: TGTGCCAGCTCACCCAAACCGGGACCGAGCTCCTACAATGAGCAGTTCTTC.

This clonotype was detected ten times or more. V gene TRBV28 combines with J gene TRBJ1-1; no firm D call. Germline V gene sequence: CDR1 MDHEN, CDR2 SYDVKM. The CDR3 sequence is 14 residues long. Trimming left V 7 bases short and J 4 bases short, with 16 bases between. Here the CDR3 reads CASNQRGRATEAFF. CDR3 sequence (DNA): TGTGCCAGCAATCAGCGGGGAAGAGCCACTGAAGCTTTCTTT.

As for this clonotype: A much bigger clone sits one base away, suggesting this may be a read error. The genes are TRBV3-1 and TRBJ2-5, with D hard to call. The CDR3 totals 13 residues. Per germline, CDR1 LGHDT and CDR2 YNNKEL (reference sequence). CDR3 sequence reads: CASSQWVEETQCF. The CDR3 DNA follows: TGTGCCAGCAGCCAATGGGTAGAGGAGACCCAGTGCTTC.

This clonotype was recorded once. V usage is TRBV9 and J usage is TRBJ2-2; unclear D gene. Looked up from germline, CDR1 is SGDLS and CDR2 is YYNGEE. The ends were cut back, 2 bases at V and 5 bases at J, with 10 bases in the middle. The CDR3 is made up of 14 amino acids. Written as DNA, the CDR3 is TGTGCCAGCAGCGTGTTAGGATTAACCGGGGAGCTGTTTTTT. Translation: CASSVLGLTGELFF.

At least ten counts were recorded for this clonotype. The J gene is TRBJ2-7, the V gene TRBV7-8, with 11 bases fitting TRBD2. The V gene's germline CDR1 is SGHVS and CDR2 FQNEAQ. V shed 5 bases and J 6 bases; nucleotides not matched to a gene: 6. This CDR3 region has 14 residues. The CDR3 sequence: CASSTSGSSTEQYF. CDR3 nucleotide sequence: TGTGCCAGCAGCACTAGCGGGAGTTCGACCGAGCAGTACTTC.

At least ten counts were recorded for this clonotype. V and J are TRBV7-8 and TRBJ2-7; tentatively, D is TRBD1 (5 bases). The CDR3 is 17 amino acids. The V gene lost 5 bases and the J gene lost 4 bases, with 24 bases spanning the gap. Germline V lookup: CDR1 SGHVS, CDR2 FQNEAQ. CDR3 sequence: CASSERRGPKAQYEQYF. Written as DNA, the CDR3 is TGTGCCAGCAGCGAAAGAAGGGGCCCTAAAGCGCAGTACGAGCAGTACTTC.

This clonotype was picked up many times. The chain recombines TRBV5-1 with TRBJ1-2; 7 bases align to TRBD1. The CDR3 is 14 amino acids. The V and J ends lost 2 bases and 3 bases, in that order; junction bases with no gene match: 4. Germline-derived CDR1 and CDR2 are SGHRS and YFSETQ. CDR3 coding DNA: TGCGCCAGCAGCTTTATGGACAGGTACTATGGCTACACCTTC. This sequence encodes CASSFMDRYYGYTF.

This clonotype occurred many times. The gene calls are TRBV7-2 and TRBJ2-7; D perhaps matches TRBD1 (6 bases). Germline-derived CDR1 and CDR2 are SGHTA and FQGNSA. This CDR3 contains 16 residues. V lost 5 bases, J lost 2 bases, and 19 bases lay in between. In nucleotides, the CDR3 is TGTGCCAGCAGCGCAACCGGGACAAAACTCACCTACGAGCAGTACTTC. This gives the protein CASSATGTKLTYEQYF.

Written as DNA, the CDR3 is TGTGCCAGTAGGGGACATTTGAACACTGAAGCTTTCTTT. Its translation is CASRGHLNTEAFF. The rearrangement uses TRBV19 and TRBJ1-1; tentatively, D is TRBD1 (6 bases). Germline values: CDR1 LNHDA, CDR2 SQIVND (reference sequence). Trimming stripped 6 bases from V and 0 bases from J, with 8 bases between. This CDR3 is 13 amino acids long.